This TCR beta chain is drawn from a study of T-cell reconstitution after alpha-beta-depleted transplantation in children. The CDR3 is made up of 14 amino acids. Germline values: CDR1 SGHRS, CDR2 YFSETQ. Trimming shortened V by 1 base and J by 6 bases, and 10 bases separated the two germline ends. Using unique molecular identifiers, the investigators prepared the TCRbeta library. TCRdb used MiXCR to reprocess the PCR reads, holding one entry per CDR3 protein. This sample has 83,000 or so distinct CDR3 sequences; roughly 8.8% occur once, and the top ten carry 5.5% to 8.5%. The table lists this clonotype with many counts.

The chain uses TRBV5-1 and TRBJ2-2, with D unclear. The sequence came from a human donor who donated a stem cell graft to a child with congenital amegakaryocytic thrombocytopenia. The sequences come from PBMCs from the stem cell graft donor, collected from the stem cell graft. The CDR3 DNA reads TGCGCCAGCAGCTTGACTACGGCCTCCGGGGAGCTGTTTTTT. The encoded protein is CASSLTTASGELFF.